The 7 T cell receptor beta chains below come from one sample, sequenced in a study of cytomegalovirus exposure and HLA in healthy donors. 13 Jbeta primers and 60 Vbeta primers were used for the PCR. This table comes from immunoSEQ multiplex PCR, and its TCRdb copy is limited to in-frame clones, with some not included. The sample lists approximately 130,000 clones; about 9.2% were seen once. Sequencing was performed on PBMCs. The receptors were gathered from a woman aged 35 to 49 in good health and CMV-seropositive.

The chain links TRBV7-2 to TRBJ2-7; D is undetermined. CDR1 and CDR2 (germline): SGHTA, FQGNSA. V was cut by 2 bases and J by 2 bases, with 10 bases left in between. The CDR3 is made up of 14 amino acids. In DNA form, the CDR3 reads TGTGCCAGCAGCTTATCCGGGTATACCTACGAGCAGTACTTC. Translation: CASSLSGYTYEQYF.

Remarks on this clone: The same CDR3 arises from other DNA sequences in this sample as well. The chain is built from TRBV2 and TRBJ2-2, with 9 bases identical to TRBD2. Germline values: CDR1 SNHLY, CDR2 FYNNEI. Trimming cost V 7 bases and J 2 bases; bases outside gene matches: 2. The CDR3 is 14 residues long. CDR3 loop: CASKGTSNTGELFF. CDR3 bases: TGTGCCAGCAAAGGGACTAGCAACACCGGGGAGCTGTTTTTT.

In this sample, this clone turned up a few times. V gene TRBV9 combines with J gene TRBJ2-5, with 7 bases lining up with TRBD2. Germline V CDR1 and CDR2: SGDLS, YYNGEE. V lost 2 bases, J lost 2 bases, and 9 bases stayed unmatched. There are 16 residues in the CDR3. CDR3 DNA sequence: TGTGCCAGCAGCGTTTCCCCGGGGGGAGCACAAGAGACCCAGTACTTC. Translation gives CASSVSPGGAQETQYF.

CDR3 loop: CASSLASSGYTF. The CDR3 DNA sequence: TGTGCCAGCAGCTTGGCTAGTAGTGGCTACACCTTC. This chain links TRBV5-6 with TRBJ1-2; D gene uncertain. The V gene lost 0 bases and the J gene lost 7 bases, with 7 bases spanning the gap. This CDR3 contains 12 residues. Germline CDR1 reads SGHDT; CDR2 reads YYEEEE.

The sample holds many counts of this clone. V gene TRBV6-5 combines with J gene TRBJ1-1; 11 nucleotides match TRBD1. Losses at the gene ends were 8 bases for V and 7 bases for J; bases not matched to a gene: 6. The CDR3 is 13 residues long. Germline CDR1 reads MNHEY; CDR2 reads SVGAGI. The chain's CDR3 is CASSWTGGGEAFF. The DNA for the CDR3 is TGTGCCAGCTCCTGGACAGGGGGCGGTGAAGCTTTCTTT.

The chain employs TRBV7-8 and TRBJ1-6; 8 bases fit TRBD1. V dropped 0 bases and J dropped 7; count of bases not matched to a gene: 5. The CDR3 length is 16 residues. Germline-derived CDR1 and CDR2 are SGHVS and FQNEAQ. CDR3 residues: CASSLARTGLNSPLHF. The CDR3, as DNA: TGTGCCAGCAGCTTAGCTCGGACAGGGCTAAATTCACCCCTCCACTTT.

This sequence joins TRBV5-1 and TRBJ1-2; 9 nucleotides agree with TRBD1. The germline gives CDR1 SGHRS, CDR2 YFSETQ. J was trimmed by 3 bases and V by 0 bases; bases with no gene match: 0. The CDR3 is made up of 14 amino acids. The DNA of the CDR3 is TGCGCCAGCAGCTTGGGACAGGGGGACTATGGCTACACCTTC. Its protein is CASSLGQGDYGYTF. Filled out from reference TRBV5-1 and TRBJ1-2, the complete variable domain reads KAGVTQTPRYLIKTRGQQVTLSCSPISGHRSVSWYQQTPGQGLQFLFEYFSETQRNKGNFPGRFSGRQFSNSRSEMNVSTLELGDSALYLCASSLGQGDYGYTFGSGTRLTVV.